Sequencing of this TCR beta chain was carried out in a study of regulatory T cells in long-lasting Graves disease. Overall study context: The study counted Graves' disease as persistent given over 5 years of antithyroid drugs and positive TSH receptor antibodies. Findings and limits, study-wide: Segments TRBV28, TRBJ1-2 and TRBJ2-5 showed preferential usage in persistent disease. It was peripheral blood alone, not thyroid tissue, that was studied.

Indicated time point: persistent/refractory GD, antithyroid drugs over 5 years with positive TRAb. PBMC RNA was the source of the TCR library. The diagnosis of Graves' disease used American Thyroid Association guidelines. Combining iRepertoire HTBI primers with Arm-PCR of CDR3 regions, the authors built TCR beta libraries. TCRdb reprocessed the multiplex PCR reads with MiXCR, giving one entry per CDR3 protein. The sample holds 300,000 to 500,000 distinct CDR3 sequences; less than 25% are singletons and the top ten take 20% to 25%. Concerning this clonotype: Its antigen is not known.

Per germline, CDR1 SGHRS and CDR2 YFSETQ. The V and J ends lost 3 bases and 1 base, in that order; junction bases with no gene match: 14. This CDR3 region has 18 residues. This specimen consisted of peripheral blood mononuclear cells (PBMCs), obtained when the disease was refractory, from a patient treated with antithyroid drugs. This rearrangement joins TRBV5-1 to TRBJ2-7; 9 nucleotides line up with TRBD2. The sequence was collected from a female donor with Graves disease. CDR3 DNA: TGCGCCAGCAGCTCAACCTTTAGCGGGAGCCGTACATCCTACGAGCAGTACTTC. This encodes CASSSTFSGSRTSYEQYF. Supplemented by reference TRBV5-1 and TRBJ2-7, the full variable domain reads KAGVTQTPRYLIKTRGQQVTLSCSPISGHRSVSWYQQTPGQGLQFLFEYFSETQRNKGNFPGRFSGRQFSNSRSEMNVSTLELGDSALYLCASSSTFSGSRTSYEQYFGPGTRLTVT.